This is a list of T cell receptor beta chains from one sample in a study of blood T cell repertoires in COVID-19. Only in-frame clones appear in the TCRdb table, and some are missing; sequencing was by immunoSEQ multiplex PCR. The sample shows around 94,000 clones, about 80% of them seen only once. What was sequenced was peripheral blood. The receptors shown here come from a human donor in a cohort sampled during active COVID-19. CDR3s include the opening cysteine and the closing phenylalanine or tryptophan. A D gene is named only where the DNA matches it firmly. Clone size is shown for a subset of rows, as once, few, many or a class of expanded clone.

V gene	D gene	clone size	J gene	CDR3 protein	CDR3 DNA
TRBV7-2	NA	once	TRBJ2-7	CASSFQRSAYEQYF	TGTGCCAGCAGCTTTCAGCGGTCCGCCTACGAGCAGTACTTC
TRBV7-9	TRBD1	NA	TRBJ2-3	CASSPRGQGASPSTDTQYF	TGTGCCAGCAGCCCCCGTGGGCAGGGGGCATCCCCTAGCACAGATACGCAGTATTTT
TRBV5-4	TRBD2	NA	TRBJ2-3	CASSLAGASSDTQYF	TGTGCCAGCAGCTTAGCGGGGGCCTCCTCCGATACGCAGTATTTT
TRBV7-3	TRBD1	NA	TRBJ2-1	CASSLTVTGGAIYNEQFF	TGTGCCAGCAGCTTAACAGTGACAGGGGGCGCGATATACAATGAGCAGTTCTTC
TRBV11-3	NA	NA	TRBJ2-7	CASSREYEQYF	TGTGCCAGCAGCCGGGAGTACGAGCAGTACTTC
TRBV13	TRBD1	NA	TRBJ2-5	CASSPIRGQGGETQYF	TGTGCCAGCAGTCCAATCAGAGGACAGGGTGGGGAGACCCAGTACTTC
TRBV9	NA	NA	TRBJ1-3	CASTHRDTFSGNTIYF	TGTGCCAGCACCCACCGGGACACCTTCTCTGGAAACACCATATATTTT
TRBV7-9	TRBD2	NA	TRBJ2-2	CASSIGLASGVTGELFF	TGTGCCAGCAGCATTGGACTAGCGTCTGGGGTTACCGGGGAGCTGTTTTTT
TRBV6-5	TRBD1	NA	TRBJ2-7	CASSSWGQESSYEQYF	TGTGCCAGCAGTTCGTGGGGACAGGAGAGCTCCTACGAGCAGTACTTC
TRBV11-2	NA	NA	TRBJ1-1	CASSRRGQTKNTEAFF	TGTGCCAGCAGCCGCCGAGGACAGACTAAGAACACTGAAGCTTTCTTT
TRBV3-1/TRBV3-2	TRBD1	NA	TRBJ1-1	CASSSRRDRARHTEAFF	TGTGCCAGCAGCTCCCGACGGGACAGGGCGAGACACACTGAAGCTTTCTTT
TRBV7-2	NA	NA	TRBJ2-2	CASSKTGGRGRVNTGELFF	TGTGCCAGCAGCAAGACAGGCGGCAGGGGAAGGGTAAACACCGGGGAGCTGTTTTTT
TRBV5-5	NA	NA	TRBJ2-3	CASSLGSGVSTDTQYF	TGTGCCAGCAGCTTGGGGTCAGGGGTTAGCACAGATACGCAGTATTTT
TRBV5-1	NA	NA	TRBJ1-1	CASSRDSNTEAFF	TGCGCCAGCAGCCGAGACAGCAACACTGAAGCTTTCTTT
TRBV5-1	TRBD1	NA	TRBJ2-7	CASSRDFRDRPYEQYF	TGCGCCAGCAGCAGAGACTTCCGGGACAGGCCCTACGAGCAGTACTTC
TRBV2	TRBD1	many	TRBJ1-6	CASKRQGLESPLHF	TGTGCCTCCAAGAGACAGGGATTGGAATCACCCCTCCACTTT
TRBV6-2/TRBV6-3	TRBD1	NA	TRBJ1-2	CASSRTGEHGYTF	TGTGCCAGCAGCCGTACAGGGGAGCACGGCTACACCTTC